This is a list of T cell receptor beta chains from one sample in a study of cytotoxic CD8 clonotypes in ibrutinib-treated CLL. Clones were read by immunoSEQ multiplex PCR, and TCRdb kept only the in-frame ones, dropping some. This table has 50,000 to 75,000 clones, approximately 75% appearing once. Sample: PBMCs, taken after 12 months of ibrutinib treatment. All receptors come from a human donor with chronic lymphocytic leukemia. The CDR3 runs from the conserved cysteine through the conserved F or W. The order of the fields is D gene, V gene, clone size, J gene, CDR3 DNA, CDR3 protein. The D gene is left open where the match is weak. Clone size is not always given. Where it is, it says once, few, many or a class for expanded clones.

NA	TRBV6-1	NA	TRBJ2-7	TGTGCCAGCAGTGAAGGGGCACAAGCCAACGAGCAGTACTTC	CASSEGAQANEQYF
NA	TRBV14	NA	TRBJ2-1	TGTGCCAGCAGCCACCATTCCTACAATGAGCAGTTCTTC	CASSHHSYNEQFF
TRBD2	TRBV7-3	NA	TRBJ2-3	TGTGCCAGCAGCTTAACGTCGGCGGGAGAGGTTACAGATACGCAGTATTTT	CASSLTSAGEVTDTQYF
NA	TRBV7-3	NA	TRBJ2-3	TGTGCCAGCAGCTTAGGAGGGGCCAACATGAACACAGATACGCAGTATTTT	CASSLGGANMNTDTQYF
TRBD2	TRBV5-4	NA	TRBJ2-1	TGTGCCAGCAGCTCCGGACTCGCGGGAGGGCGTTTCGATGAGCAGTTCTTC	CASSSGLAGGRFDEQFF
NA	TRBV18	NA	TRBJ2-1	TGTGCCAGCTCACCCGCGGTTCCTAGCTCCTACAATGAGCAGTTCTTC	CASSPAVPSSYNEQFF
TRBD1	TRBV9	NA	TRBJ2-7	TGTGCCAGCAGCGTAGGGCTACAGGGACAGGGATTTTCCTACGAGCAGTACTTC	CASSVGLQGQGFSYEQYF
NA	TRBV19	NA	TRBJ1-5	TGTGCCAGTAGTATAGGTCGACAGCGAGGGCCCCAGCATTTT	CASSIGRQRGPQHF
NA	TRBV11-1	NA	TRBJ2-7	TGTGCCAGCAGCTTAAGACTTTCCGACGAGCAGTACTTC	CASSLRLSDEQYF
TRBD2	TRBV14	NA	TRBJ2-1	TGTGCCAGCAGTTTAGCGGGAGTTCCCTACAATGAGCAGTTCTTC	CASSLAGVPYNEQFF
NA	TRBV30	NA	TRBJ1-2	TGTGCCGGTGGGGTAGGTGCCGGATCCTATGGCTACACCTTC	CAGGVGAGSYGYTF
NA	TRBV28	NA	TRBJ2-5	TGTGCCAGCAGTCCCTATGGACAGTTGGAGACCCAGTACTTC	CASSPYGQLETQYF
TRBD2	TRBV4-2	once	TRBJ2-7	TGTGCCAGCAGCCAAGAGGGGGGACTAGCGGGAGCCTACGAGCAGTACTTC	CASSQEGGLAGAYEQYF
NA	TRBV6-1	once	TRBJ2-4	TGTGCCAGCAGTGAATTTCCACCGGGGGCCGCAATGGTAGGCAAAAACATTCAGTACTTC	CASSEFPPGAAMVGKNIQYF
TRBD1	TRBV5-6	few	TRBJ1-5	TGTGCCAGCACCTTGGGACAGCTCAATCAGCCCCAGCATTTT	CASTLGQLNQPQHF
TRBD1	TRBV5-1	NA	TRBJ1-1	TGCGCCAGCAGCGGACTCCGACAGGGTCGGGGGACTGAAGCTTTCTTT	CASSGLRQGRGTEAFF